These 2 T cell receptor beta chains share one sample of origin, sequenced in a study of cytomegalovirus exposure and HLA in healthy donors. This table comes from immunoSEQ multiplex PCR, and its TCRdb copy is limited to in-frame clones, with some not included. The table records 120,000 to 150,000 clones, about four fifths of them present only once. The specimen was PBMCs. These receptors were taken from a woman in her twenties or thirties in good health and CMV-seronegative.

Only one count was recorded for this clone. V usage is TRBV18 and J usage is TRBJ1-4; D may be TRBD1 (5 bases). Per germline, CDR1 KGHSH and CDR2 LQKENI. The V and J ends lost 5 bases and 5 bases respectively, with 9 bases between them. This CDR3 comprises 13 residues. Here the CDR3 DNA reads TGTGCCAGCTCATCCCAGGGAAATGAAAAACTGTTTTTT. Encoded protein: CASSSQGNEKLFF.

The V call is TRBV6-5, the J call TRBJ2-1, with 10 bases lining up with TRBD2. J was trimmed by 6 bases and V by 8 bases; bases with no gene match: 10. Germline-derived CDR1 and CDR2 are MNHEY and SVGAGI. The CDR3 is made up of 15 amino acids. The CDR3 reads CASREKAGGLNEQFF. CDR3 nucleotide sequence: TGTGCCAGCCGAGAAAAAGCGGGGGGGCTCAATGAGCAGTTCTTC.